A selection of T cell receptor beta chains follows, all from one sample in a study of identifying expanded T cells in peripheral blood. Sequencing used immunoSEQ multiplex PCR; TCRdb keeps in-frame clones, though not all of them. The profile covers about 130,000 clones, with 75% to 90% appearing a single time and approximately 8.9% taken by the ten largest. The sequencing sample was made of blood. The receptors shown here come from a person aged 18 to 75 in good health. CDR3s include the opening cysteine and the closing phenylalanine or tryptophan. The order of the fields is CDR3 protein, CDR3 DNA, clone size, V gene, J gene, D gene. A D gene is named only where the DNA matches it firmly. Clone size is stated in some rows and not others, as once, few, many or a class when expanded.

CDR3 protein: CASSAQGVRREKLFF; CDR3 DNA: TGTGCCAGCAGCGCGCAGGGTGTGAGGCGGGAAAAACTGTTTTTT; clone size: .; V gene: TRBV2; J gene: TRBJ1-4; D gene: .
CDR3 protein: CASSHNVNTGELFF; CDR3 DNA: TGCGCCAGCAGCCACAACGTTAACACCGGGGAGCTGTTTTTT; clone size: .; V gene: TRBV5-1; J gene: TRBJ2-2; D gene: .
CDR3 protein: CASSLGGFSTDTQYF; CDR3 DNA: TGTGCCAGCAGCTTAGGCGGGTTTAGCACAGATACGCAGTATTTT; clone size: once; V gene: TRBV7-9; J gene: TRBJ2-3; D gene: .
CDR3 protein: CASSGRESANEKLFF; CDR3 DNA: TGTGCCAGTAGTGGGAGGGAGTCGGCTAATGAAAAACTGTTTTTT; clone size: few; V gene: TRBV19; J gene: TRBJ1-4; D gene: .
CDR3 protein: CASSPADSLSYEQYF; CDR3 DNA: TGTGCCAGCAGCCCGGCGGACAGCCTCTCCTACGAGCAGTACTTC; clone size: .; V gene: TRBV4-2; J gene: TRBJ2-7; D gene: .
CDR3 protein: CASSERSASFETQYF; CDR3 DNA: TGTGCCAGCAGTGAAAGGTCGGCGTCGTTCGAGACCCAGTACTTC; clone size: .; V gene: TRBV25-1; J gene: TRBJ2-5; D gene: .
CDR3 protein: CASSSRGSGNEQFF; CDR3 DNA: TGTGCCAGCAGCTCCAGGGGATCTGGGAATGAGCAGTTCTTC; clone size: .; V gene: TRBV5-4; J gene: TRBJ2-1; D gene: .
CDR3 protein: CASSTRQGRIGGYTF; CDR3 DNA: TGTGCCAGCAGCACTCGACAGGGGAGAATTGGTGGCTACACCTTC; clone size: .; V gene: TRBV5-8; J gene: TRBJ1-2; D gene: TRBD1
CDR3 protein: CASRGRGRVYGYTF; CDR3 DNA: TGTGCCAGCAGAGGGAGGGGGCGGGTGTATGGCTACACCTTC; clone size: few; V gene: TRBV6-5; J gene: TRBJ1-2; D gene: TRBD1
CDR3 protein: CASRVGGGGGTDTQYF; CDR3 DNA: TGTGCCAGCAGAGTAGGTGGAGGGGGGGGCACAGATACGCAGTATTTT; clone size: .; V gene: TRBV6-4; J gene: TRBJ2-3; D gene: .
CDR3 protein: CSVYGTSGTWDEQFF; CDR3 DNA: TGCAGCGTATATGGGACTAGCGGGACATGGGATGAGCAGTTCTTC; clone size: .; V gene: TRBV29-1; J gene: TRBJ2-1; D gene: TRBD2
CDR3 protein: CASSTLYRRGQETQYF; CDR3 DNA: TGTGCCAGCAGTACCTTATACCGCCGGGGCCAAGAGACCCAGTACTTC; clone size: .; V gene: TRBV28; J gene: TRBJ2-5; D gene: .
CDR3 protein: CASSYRGRENGYTF; CDR3 DNA: TGTGCCAGCAGTTACAGGGGCAGAGAGAATGGCTACACCTTC; clone size: few; V gene: TRBV6-5; J gene: TRBJ1-2; D gene: .
CDR3 protein: CASSFVLTNTGELFF; CDR3 DNA: TGTGCCAGCAGTTTCGTACTGACGAACACCGGGGAGCTGTTTTTT; clone size: .; V gene: TRBV27; J gene: TRBJ2-2; D gene: .
CDR3 protein: CASTSAGQGDTEAFF; CDR3 DNA: TGCGCCAGCACCTCCGCGGGACAGGGGGACACTGAAGCTTTCTTT; clone size: .; V gene: TRBV5-1; J gene: TRBJ1-1; D gene: TRBD1
CDR3 protein: CASSEATSGSFYEQYF; CDR3 DNA: TGTGCCAGCAGTGAGGCAACTAGCGGGAGCTTCTACGAGCAGTACTTC; clone size: .; V gene: TRBV6-1; J gene: TRBJ2-7; D gene: TRBD2
CDR3 protein: CAWSGITGGHEQYF; CDR3 DNA: TGTGCCTGGAGTGGAATTACGGGGGGGCACGAGCAGTACTTC; clone size: few; V gene: TRBV30; J gene: TRBJ2-7; D gene: TRBD2
CDR3 protein: CASSLGGQLNEKLFF; CDR3 DNA: TGTGCCAGCAGTTTGGGGGGACAGCTAAATGAAAAACTGTTTTTT; clone size: .; V gene: TRBV28; J gene: TRBJ1-4; D gene: TRBD1
CDR3 protein: CASSLYVDGRTDTQYF; CDR3 DNA: TGTGCCAGCAGCTTGTATGTGGACGGACGCACAGATACGCAGTATTTT; clone size: .; V gene: TRBV5-6; J gene: TRBJ2-3; D gene: .
CDR3 protein: CAWGGQGRFYEQYF; CDR3 DNA: TGTGCCTGGGGGGGACAGGGCCGATTCTACGAGCAGTACTTC; clone size: .; V gene: TRBV30; J gene: TRBJ2-7; D gene: TRBD1
CDR3 protein: CASSVSGGFNEKLFF; CDR3 DNA: TGTGCCAGCAGCGTATCGGGAGGGTTTAATGAAAAACTGTTTTTT; clone size: .; V gene: TRBV9; J gene: TRBJ1-4; D gene: .
CDR3 protein: CASSPTGYEQYF; CDR3 DNA: TGTGCCAGCAGCCCGACTGGATACGAGCAGTACTTC; clone size: .; V gene: TRBV7-9; J gene: TRBJ2-7; D gene: .
CDR3 protein: CASSYGTGRETQYF; CDR3 DNA: TGTGCCAGCAGTTATGGGACGGGGAGAGAGACCCAGTACTTC; clone size: .; V gene: TRBV6-5; J gene: TRBJ2-5; D gene: .
CDR3 protein: CASRALGGDTQYF; CDR3 DNA: TGTGCCAGCAGAGCCCTAGGGGGAGATACGCAGTATTTT; clone size: once; V gene: TRBV27; J gene: TRBJ2-3; D gene: .
CDR3 protein: CASSQETGRAFF; CDR3 DNA: TGCGCCAGCAGCCAAGAGACAGGGCGGGCTTTCTTT; clone size: .; V gene: TRBV4-3; J gene: TRBJ1-1; D gene: TRBD1
CDR3 protein: CASSHPWEIQETQYF; CDR3 DNA: TGTGCCAGCTCCCACCCATGGGAGATCCAAGAGACCCAGTACTTC; clone size: .; V gene: TRBV18; J gene: TRBJ2-5; D gene: .
CDR3 protein: CASSIVAVGNQPQHF; CDR3 DNA: TGTGCCAGTAGTATTGTAGCAGTGGGCAATCAGCCCCAGCATTTT; clone size: .; V gene: TRBV19; J gene: TRBJ1-5; D gene: .
CDR3 protein: CASSLSGWTDSLNEQYF; CDR3 DNA: TGTGCCAGCAGTTTAAGCGGTTGGACAGACTCCCTTAACGAGCAGTACTTC; clone size: .; V gene: TRBV27; J gene: TRBJ2-7; D gene: .
CDR3 protein: CASSPPREGVNTEAFF; CDR3 DNA: TGTGCCAGCAGCCCCCCTAGGGAGGGAGTGAACACTGAAGCTTTCTTT; clone size: .; V gene: TRBV7-9; J gene: TRBJ1-1; D gene: .
CDR3 protein: CASRTSGRAFNEQFF; CDR3 DNA: TGTGCCAGTAGAACAAGCGGGAGGGCCTTCAATGAGCAGTTCTTC; clone size: .; V gene: TRBV19; J gene: TRBJ2-1; D gene: TRBD2
CDR3 protein: CASSLRDFTSTDTQYF; CDR3 DNA: TGTGCCAGCAGCTTACGGGATTTTACTAGCACAGATACGCAGTATTTT; clone size: .; V gene: TRBV5-4; J gene: TRBJ2-3; D gene: .
CDR3 protein: CATSRDYTIGGEVIYF; CDR3 DNA: TGTGCCACCAGCAGAGATTACACTATAGGGGGAGAAGTCATATATTTT; clone size: .; V gene: TRBV15; J gene: TRBJ1-3; D gene: .
CDR3 protein: CSVGNVLANYGYTF; CDR3 DNA: TGCAGCGTTGGAAATGTCCTAGCTAACTATGGCTACACCTTC; clone size: few; V gene: TRBV29-1; J gene: TRBJ1-2; D gene: .
CDR3 protein: CASSPEGGITDTQYF; CDR3 DNA: TGTGCCAGTAGTCCGGAGGGGGGCATCACAGATACGCAGTATTTT; clone size: .; V gene: TRBV19; J gene: TRBJ2-3; D gene: .
CDR3 protein: CASSLIQEELVAFF; CDR3 DNA: TGTGCCAGCAGCTTGATACAGGAGGAGCTTGTAGCTTTCTTT; clone size: once; V gene: TRBV5-5; J gene: TRBJ1-1; D gene: .
CDR3 protein: CASSYSGEKLFF; CDR3 DNA: TGTGCCAGCAGTTACTCGGGGGAAAAACTGTTTTTT; clone size: .; V gene: TRBV6-6; J gene: TRBJ1-4; D gene: .
CDR3 protein: CASSPRTSDEGDHEQYF; CDR3 DNA: TGTGCCAGCAGTCCCCGGACTAGCGATGAAGGTGACCACGAGCAGTACTTC; clone size: .; V gene: TRBV13; J gene: TRBJ2-7; D gene: TRBD2
CDR3 protein: CASSIRGTFSNQPQHF; CDR3 DNA: TGTGCCAGTAGTATACGGGGAACCTTTAGCAATCAGCCCCAGCATTTT; clone size: .; V gene: TRBV19; J gene: TRBJ1-5; D gene: .
CDR3 protein: CAWSGGYYEQYF; CDR3 DNA: TGTGCCTGGAGTGGGGGGTACTACGAGCAGTACTTC; clone size: .; V gene: TRBV30; J gene: TRBJ2-7; D gene: .
CDR3 protein: CASSNGGDEKLFF; CDR3 DNA: TGTGCCAGCAGTAACGGGGGGGATGAAAAACTGTTTTTT; clone size: .; V gene: TRBV28; J gene: TRBJ1-4; D gene: .
CDR3 protein: CASSLDGISAEKLFF; CDR3 DNA: TGTGCCAGCAGCTTAGATGGCATCAGTGCTGAAAAACTGTTTTTT; clone size: .; V gene: TRBV11-3; J gene: TRBJ1-4; D gene: .